This paragraph covers one T cell receptor beta chain sequence. What this receptor recognizes is not known. No qualities accompany the bases; no much larger clone lies one base away. The sample belongs to a study of CD8 T cells in ankylosing spondylitis (dated by TCRdb to about 2017). For context, the study as a whole: The study set out to find disease-linked TCR variants by profiling T cell receptor beta repertoires in ankylosing spondylitis patients and healthy donors. In total, the full study cohort was made up of 110 or so healthy donors and 25 or so ankylosing spondylitis patients. Peripheral blood was sampled, and synovial fluid was additionally collected from ankylosing spondylitis patients.

This sample was sequenced with an Illumina HiSeq 2500. Quantitative 5'-RACE with molecular barcodes was used to prepare TCR beta libraries. Under the source paper's analysis protocol: Disease-linked TCR variants were identified with a new computational method built on a probabilistic model of VDJ rearrangement. TCRdb took the public reads, trimmed them with fastp at Q25, ran MiXCR for clone calling and kept in-frame beta chains. Duplicate CDR3 protein sequences are folded into a single record with the most common DNA and genes. These V and J calls rely on TCRdb rather than the paper's analysis. Counted in this sample were around 210,000 distinct CDR3 sequences; approximately 8.4% of them appeared once. 4% to 5% of the sample comes from the top ten. Beyond this particular receptor, the publication reports: A TCR beta motif of 8 or 9 highly homologous amino acid variants appeared characteristic of blood from ankylosing spondylitis patients. Some motif variants had previously been reported in the synovial fluid and blood of reactive arthritis patients, which suggests shared mechanisms of disease initiation. In peripheral blood, the disease-linked clones were found at relatively low frequencies and had a CD8+ phenotype. The disease-linked clones were reported to be significantly enriched in matched synovial fluid samples from ankylosing spondylitis patients.

Trimming leaves V shorter by 1 base and J shorter by 12 bases, with the junction holding 5 bases beyond the gene matches. Inclusive of the bounding cysteine and phenylalanine, the CDR3 is 14 residues long. The only DNA kept is the CDR3, 42 bases in frame from the first base. The germline V gene supplies CDR1 SGHTA and CDR2 FQGNSA. Sequenced: blood, either unsorted or a sorted T cell fraction (not recorded which). The chain is made from TRBV7-2 and TRBJ2-1; a stretch of 11 junction bases matches TRBD2. The sequence derives from a female donor with ankylosing spondylitis or in good health (not recorded which). The DNA sequence is as follows: TGTGCCAGCAGCTTAGAACTAGCGGGAGTAGGGCAGTTCTTC. It encodes CASSLELAGVGQFF. The CDR3 plus the reference TRBV7-2 and TRBJ2-1 genes for the other parts give the full variable domain: GAGVSQSPSNKVTEKGKDVELRCDPISGHTALYWYRQSLGQGLEFLIYFQGNSAPDKSGLPSDRFSAERTGGSVSTLTIQRTQQEDSAVYLCASSLELAGVGQFFGPGTRLTVL.